A single sample gave rise to the 19 T cell receptor beta chains below, sequenced in a study of blood T cell repertoires in COVID-19. Produced via immunoSEQ multiplex PCR; TCRdb's table is partial and in-frame only. The table has some 70,000 clones, 65% to 90% seen once. The specimen sequenced was peripheral blood. These receptors all come from a man aged 60-69 years with acute or convalescent COVID-19.

The J gene is TRBJ2-1, the V gene TRBV5-1, with 7 bases that match TRBD1. This CDR3 contains 14 residues. The V and J ends lost 0 bases and 4 bases, in that order; junction bases with no gene match: 1. The V gene's germline CDR1 is SGHRS and CDR2 YFSETQ. CDR3 in DNA: TGCGCCAGCAGCTTGGACAGGGGATACAATGAGCAGTTCTTC. This codes for CASSLDRGYNEQFF. Filled out from reference TRBV5-1 and TRBJ2-1, the complete variable domain reads KAGVTQTPRYLIKTRGQQVTLSCSPISGHRSVSWYQQTPGQGLQFLFEYFSETQRNKGNFPGRFSGRQFSNSRSEMNVSTLELGDSALYLCASSLDRGYNEQFFGPGTRLTVL.

This clone came up once. The chain couples TRBV5-1 to TRBJ2-1; 7 nucleotides agree with TRBD1. The trim removed 5 bases at V and 8 bases at J, leaving 13 bases unmatched. The CDR3 is made up of 15 amino acids. The germline V gene encodes CDR1 SGHRS and CDR2 YFSETQ. CDR3 bases: TGCGCCAGCAGTCCGGGACAGCAGAAACACGATGAGCAGTTCTTC. Its protein product is CASSPGQQKHDEQFF.

This clone was detected a few times. This chain joins TRBV4-1 and TRBJ2-5; TRBD2 agrees at 7 bases. CDR1 is MGHRA, CDR2 YSYEKL, per germline. CDR3 length: 16 residues. V shed 0 bases and J 3 bases; nucleotides not matched to a gene: 7. This chain's CDR3 is CASSQDLGAGKETQYF. CDR3 DNA: TGCGCCAGCAGCCAAGATCTTGGAGCGGGGAAAGAGACCCAGTACTTC.

The rearrangement uses TRBV19 and TRBJ2-3; D perhaps matches TRBD2 (5 bases). Between the trimmed V and J ends, which lost 8 bases and 5 bases, there was a span of 14 bases. Germline V CDR1 and CDR2: LNHDA, SQIVND (reference sequence). The CDR3 covers 13 residues. CDR3 DNA sequence: TGTGCCAGTTCGAATCGGGGTGTAGATACGCAGTATTTT. It yields the protein CASSNRGVDTQYF.

The chain employs TRBV24-1 and TRBJ1-2, with D possibly TRBD1 on 6 matching bases. CDR3 size: 14 residues. V lost 4 bases and J lost 2, with 10 bases in between. The V gene's germline CDR1 is KGHDR and CDR2 SFDVKD. Written as DNA, the CDR3 is TGTGCCACCAGTGACCTCGGACAGAACTATGGCTACACCTTC. This translates into CATSDLGQNYGYTF.

The rearrangement links TRBV29-1 to TRBJ2-2; 12 bases agree with TRBD1. This CDR3 is built from 15 residues. Trimming took 7 bases from V and 4 from J; bases not matched to a gene: 7. Germline V gene lookup returns CDR1 SQVTM and CDR2 ANQGSEA. As DNA, the CDR3 is TGCAGCGCAGGGGACAGGGGGCTCGGCACCGGGGAGCTGTTTTTT. This translates into CSAGDRGLGTGELFF.

The chain recombines TRBV4-1 with TRBJ1-5; D ambiguous. Germline values: CDR1 MGHRA, CDR2 YSYEKL. CDR3 length equals 13 residues. V was pared by 0 bases and J by 7 bases, with 7 bases between. CDR3 DNA sequence: TGCGCCAGCAGCCAAGATTACTACCAGCCCCAGCATTTT. Its translation is CASSQDYYQPQHF.

V usage is TRBV7-2 and J usage is TRBJ2-3, with TRBD2 matching 13 bases. The CDR3 has 15 amino acids. Germline values: CDR1 SGHTA, CDR2 FQGNSA. V lost 5 bases, J lost 5 bases, and 4 bases stayed unmatched. CDR3 in DNA: TGTGCCAGCAGCAAGGGACTAGCGGGGCAAGATACGCAGTATTTT. It yields the protein CASSKGLAGQDTQYF.

The genes are TRBV30 and TRBJ1-1; 8 nucleotides line up with TRBD1. This CDR3 region has 12 residues. The germline gives CDR1 GTSNPN, CDR2 SVGIG (reference sequence). Trimming took 2 bases from V and 5 from J; bases not matched to a gene: 1. CDR3 sequence reads: CAWSTGGTEAFF. The CDR3 DNA reads TGTGCCTGGAGTACAGGGGGAACTGAAGCTTTCTTT.

The rearrangement uses TRBV6-5 and TRBJ1-2, with D possibly matching TRBD1 (6 bases). CDR3 length equals 13 residues. Per the germline V gene, CDR1 is MNHEY and CDR2 is SVGAGI. Trimming took off 0 bases at V and 7 bases at J, with 9 bases between the two ends. CDR3 nucleotides: TGTGCCAGCAGTTACTCGGGGGCGACTGGCTACACCTTC. Translated, it gives CASSYSGATGYTF.

The rearrangement uses TRBV7-2 and TRBJ2-7, with TRBD2 matching over 7 bases. CDR1 and CDR2 (germline): SGHTA, FQGNSA. The ends lost 6 bases at V and 2 bases at J; junction bases unmatched: 7. The CDR3 totals 14 residues. The CDR3 region is CASSPGGPPYEQYF. The CDR3 nucleotides read TGTGCCAGCAGTCCGGGGGGTCCCCCCTACGAGCAGTACTTC.

The chain recombines TRBV10-3 with TRBJ2-3, with D maybe TRBD2 (5 bases). Trimming cost V 3 bases and J 9 bases, with 13 bases left between them. CDR1 ENHRY and CDR2 SYGVKD come from the germline V gene. There are 13 residues in the CDR3. CDR3 bases: TGTGCCATCAGTGAAAATGAGAGGAGGACGCAGTATTTT. Translating it yields CAISENERRTQYF.

The rearrangement links TRBV7-9 to TRBJ2-1; 7 nucleotides match TRBD1. Germline lookup yields CDR1 SEHNR and CDR2 FQNEAQ (reference sequence). The J segment lost 5 bases and the V segment lost 5 bases, leaving 6 bases of the junction unmatched. The CDR3 has 14 amino acids. The CDR3 DNA reads TGTGCCAGCAGCCCGGGACAGCTAAACAATGAGCAGTTCTTC. It encodes CASSPGQLNNEQFF.

This chain uses TRBV7-2 with TRBJ2-5; D may be TRBD2 (5 bases). This CDR3 is built from 14 residues. CDR1 and CDR2 (germline): SGHTA, FQGNSA. Between the trimmed V and J ends, which lost 6 bases and 1 base, there was a span of 12 bases. The CDR3 DNA sequence: TGTGCCAGCAGGCCCCAGAGGGCCCAAGAGACCCAGTACTTC. Protein: CASRPQRAQETQYF.

This clone came up a few times. CDR3 amino acids: CASSPGLASYEQYF. CDR3 bases: TGTGCCAGTAGTCCCGGACTAGCCTCCTACGAGCAGTACTTC. This chain links TRBV19 with TRBJ2-7; 8 bases fit TRBD2. The CDR3 runs to 14 residues. V was pared by 5 bases and J by 0 bases, with 3 bases of the junction left unmatched. Germline values: CDR1 LNHDA, CDR2 SQIVND (reference sequence).

The chain links TRBV18 to TRBJ1-6, with 7 bases lining up with TRBD1. There are 17 residues in the CDR3. Germline CDR1 reads KGHSH; CDR2 reads LQKENI. V dropped 5 bases and J dropped 8; count of bases not matched to a gene: 15. The CDR3 coding sequence is TGTGCCAGCTCAATCTCACCAATCGGGACAGTAGATTCACCCCTCCACTTT. Its protein is CASSISPIGTVDSPLHF.

This chain uses TRBV4-3 with TRBJ1-3; D is unclear. The length of the CDR3 is 15 residues. CDR1 and CDR2 from the germline V gene are LGHNA and YSLEER. The V and J ends lost 4 bases and 4 bases respectively, with 14 bases between them. The CDR3 nucleotides are TGCGCCAGCAGCCCCGCCACCGCTAACGGAAACACCATATATTTT. Its translation is CASSPATANGNTIYF.

This clone was picked up one time. V usage is TRBV5-1 and J usage is TRBJ1-2; D ambiguous. Trimming left V 4 bases short and J 3 bases short, with 16 bases between. From germline, CDR1 is SGHRS and CDR2 YFSETQ. The CDR3 runs 15 residues. CDR3 sequence: CASSVFPDSDYGYTF. CDR3 DNA sequence: TGCGCCAGCAGCGTTTTTCCCGACTCTGACTATGGCTACACCTTC.

V usage is TRBV6-2 or TRBV6-3 and J usage is TRBJ1-2; 7 bases line up with TRBD1. Germline V gives CDR1 MNHEY, CDR2 SVGEGT. The V and J ends lost 6 bases and 8 bases, in that order; junction bases with no gene match: 9. The CDR3 extends over 13 amino acids. CDR3 loop: CASSSHRGSGYTF. CDR3 in DNA: TGTGCCAGCAGCAGCCACAGGGGCTCCGGCTACACCTTC.